This TCR beta chain is drawn from a study of cytomegalovirus exposure and HLA in healthy donors. Study-level information: Drawn from HLA-typed donors, about 85 million unique TCRs were held in an early data release. Study results and limitations: Investigators reported around 150 TCR beta chains as tied to cytomegalovirus.

CDR3 size: 12 residues. Per germline, CDR1 MDHEN and CDR2 SYDVKM. Primers for the PCR totalled 60 Vbeta and 13 Jbeta. Sequencing was performed with immunoSEQ multiplex PCR; in TCRdb, only in-frame clones are kept and a portion is missing. The table has about 120,000 clones, roughly 78% seen once. As for this clone: Its specificity is not known. A junction boundary mismatches the germline segment, possibly from a read error.

The chain recombines TRBV28 with TRBJ1-5; D not certain. The sequenced sample was PBMCs. The sequence derives from a man between 25 and 39 years old in good health and CMV-seronegative. Here the CDR3 reads CGSKRANQPQNF. DNA for the CDR3: TGTGGCAGCAAGAGGGCGAATCAGCCCCAGAATTTT.